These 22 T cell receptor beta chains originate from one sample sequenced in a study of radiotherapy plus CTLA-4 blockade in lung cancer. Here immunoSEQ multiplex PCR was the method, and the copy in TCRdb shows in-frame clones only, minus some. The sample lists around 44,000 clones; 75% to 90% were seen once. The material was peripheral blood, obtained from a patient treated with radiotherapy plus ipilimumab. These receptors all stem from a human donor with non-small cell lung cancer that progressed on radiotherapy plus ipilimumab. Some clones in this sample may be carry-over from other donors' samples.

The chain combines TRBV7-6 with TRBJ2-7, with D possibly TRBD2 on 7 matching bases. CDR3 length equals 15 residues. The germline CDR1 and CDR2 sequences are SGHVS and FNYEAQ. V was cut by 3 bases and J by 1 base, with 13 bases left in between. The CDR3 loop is CASSFGGGASYEQYF. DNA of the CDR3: TGTGCCAGCAGCTTCGGTGGGGGGGCTTCCTACGAGCAGTACTTC.

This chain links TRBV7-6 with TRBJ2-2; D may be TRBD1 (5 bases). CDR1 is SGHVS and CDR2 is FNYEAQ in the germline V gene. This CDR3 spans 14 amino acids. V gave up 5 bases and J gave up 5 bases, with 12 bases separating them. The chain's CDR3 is CASSLRRQTGELFF. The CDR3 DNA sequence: TGTGCCAGCAGCCTACGCCGACAGACCGGGGAGCTGTTTTTT.

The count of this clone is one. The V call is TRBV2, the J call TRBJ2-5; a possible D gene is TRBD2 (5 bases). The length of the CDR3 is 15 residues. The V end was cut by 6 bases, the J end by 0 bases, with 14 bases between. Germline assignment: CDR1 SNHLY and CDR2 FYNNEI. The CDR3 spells CASRTQTGYQETQYF. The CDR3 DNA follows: TGTGCCAGCAGAACTCAAACGGGGTACCAAGAGACCCAGTACTTC.

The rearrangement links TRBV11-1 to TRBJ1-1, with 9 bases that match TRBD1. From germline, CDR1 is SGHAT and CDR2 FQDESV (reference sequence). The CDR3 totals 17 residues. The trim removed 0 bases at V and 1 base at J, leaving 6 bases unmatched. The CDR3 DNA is TGTGCCAGCAGCTTAGCTGGACAGGGGCTTACGAACACTGAAGCTTTCTTT. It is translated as CASSLAGQGLTNTEAFF.

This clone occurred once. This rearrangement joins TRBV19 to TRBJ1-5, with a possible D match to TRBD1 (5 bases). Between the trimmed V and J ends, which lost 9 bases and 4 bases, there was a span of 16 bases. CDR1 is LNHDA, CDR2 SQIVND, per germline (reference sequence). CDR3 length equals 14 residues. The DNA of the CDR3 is TGTGCCAGCCTCTCGACAGCCGCTAATCAGCCCCAGCATTTT. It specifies CASLSTAANQPQHF.

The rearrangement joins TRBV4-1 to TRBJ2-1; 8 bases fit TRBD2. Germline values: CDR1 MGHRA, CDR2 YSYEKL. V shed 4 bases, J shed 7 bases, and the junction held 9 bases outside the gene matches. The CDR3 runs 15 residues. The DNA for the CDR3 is TGCGCCAGCAGCCGACTAACGGGAGGGGGGAATGAGCAGTTCTTC. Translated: CASSRLTGGGNEQFF.

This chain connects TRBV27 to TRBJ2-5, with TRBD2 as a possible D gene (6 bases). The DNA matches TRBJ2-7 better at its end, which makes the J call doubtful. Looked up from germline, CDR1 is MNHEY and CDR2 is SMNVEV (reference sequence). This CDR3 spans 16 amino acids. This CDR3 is CASSSTSLSRGNEQYF. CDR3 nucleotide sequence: TGTGCCAGCAGTTCGACTAGTCTAAGTCGGGGGAACGAGCAGTACTTC.

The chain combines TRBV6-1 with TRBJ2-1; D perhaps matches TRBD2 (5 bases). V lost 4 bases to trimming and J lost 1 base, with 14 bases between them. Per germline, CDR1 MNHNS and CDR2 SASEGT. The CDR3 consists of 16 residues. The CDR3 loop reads CASSGKEGGSYNEQFF. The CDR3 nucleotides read TGTGCCAGCAGTGGGAAAGAAGGAGGATCCTACAATGAGCAGTTCTTC.

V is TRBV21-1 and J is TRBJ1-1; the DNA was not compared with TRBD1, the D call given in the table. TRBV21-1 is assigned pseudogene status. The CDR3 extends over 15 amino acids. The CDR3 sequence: CASSRYVQGATEAFF. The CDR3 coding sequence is TGTGCCAGCAGCAGATACGTACAGGGGGCAACTGAAGCTTTCTTT.

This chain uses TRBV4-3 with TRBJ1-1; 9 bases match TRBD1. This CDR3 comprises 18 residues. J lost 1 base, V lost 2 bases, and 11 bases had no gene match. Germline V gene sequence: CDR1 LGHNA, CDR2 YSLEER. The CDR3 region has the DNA TGCGCCAGCAGCCAACGCCTCGGACAGGGGAGCGGGAACACTGAAGCTTTCTTT. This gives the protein CASSQRLGQGSGNTEAFF.

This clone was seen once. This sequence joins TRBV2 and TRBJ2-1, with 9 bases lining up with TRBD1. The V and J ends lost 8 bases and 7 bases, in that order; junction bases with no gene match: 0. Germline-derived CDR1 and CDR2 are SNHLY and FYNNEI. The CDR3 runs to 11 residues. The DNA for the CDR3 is TGTGCCAGCGGACAGGGGAATGAGCAGTTCTTC. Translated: CASGQGNEQFF.

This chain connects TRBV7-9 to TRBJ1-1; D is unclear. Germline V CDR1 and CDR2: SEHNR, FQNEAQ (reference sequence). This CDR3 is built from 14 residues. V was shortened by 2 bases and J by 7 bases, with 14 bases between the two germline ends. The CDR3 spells CASSLNEAGIEAFF. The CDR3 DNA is TGTGCCAGCAGCTTAAACGAGGCCGGCATTGAAGCTTTCTTT.

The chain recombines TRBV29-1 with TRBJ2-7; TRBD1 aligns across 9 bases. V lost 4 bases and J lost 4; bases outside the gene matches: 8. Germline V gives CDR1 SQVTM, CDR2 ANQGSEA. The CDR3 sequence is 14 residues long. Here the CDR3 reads CSVVRGQGEYEQYF. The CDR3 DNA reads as TGCAGCGTTGTCCGGGGACAGGGTGAATACGAGCAGTACTTC.

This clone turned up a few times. The CDR3 bases are TGTGCCAGCAGTCCTCAGGGGGGCTATGGCTACACCTTC. It specifies CASSPQGGYGYTF. This chain joins TRBV6-6 and TRBJ1-2, with 7 nucleotides matching TRBD1. Germline-derived CDR1 and CDR2 are MNHNY and SVGAGI (reference sequence). The CDR3 totals 13 residues. V shed 5 bases and J 4 bases; nucleotides not matched to a gene: 4.

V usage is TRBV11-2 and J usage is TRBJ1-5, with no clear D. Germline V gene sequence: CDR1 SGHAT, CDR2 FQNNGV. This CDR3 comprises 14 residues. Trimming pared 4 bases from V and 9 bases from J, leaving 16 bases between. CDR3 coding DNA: TGTGCCAGCAGCTCTACGAGCGTTCGGGGGCCCCAGCATTTT. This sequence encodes CASSSTSVRGPQHF.

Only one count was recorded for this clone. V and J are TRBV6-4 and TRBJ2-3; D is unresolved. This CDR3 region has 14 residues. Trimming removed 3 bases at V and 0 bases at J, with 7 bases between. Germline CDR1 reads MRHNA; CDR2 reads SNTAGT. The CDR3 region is CASSETGSTDTQYF. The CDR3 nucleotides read TGTGCCAGCAGTGAAACTGGTAGCACAGATACGCAGTATTTT.

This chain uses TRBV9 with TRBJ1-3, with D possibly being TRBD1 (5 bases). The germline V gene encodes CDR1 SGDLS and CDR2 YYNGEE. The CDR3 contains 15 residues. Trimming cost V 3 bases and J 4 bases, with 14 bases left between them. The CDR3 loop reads CASSDLSGSGNTIYF. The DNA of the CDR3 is TGTGCCAGCAGCGATCTCTCAGGGTCAGGAAACACCATATATTTT. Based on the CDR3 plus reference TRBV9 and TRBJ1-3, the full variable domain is DSGVTQTPKHLITATGQRVTLRCSPRSGDLSVYWYQQSLDQGLQFLIQYYNGEERAKGNILERFSAQQFPDLHSELNLSSLELGDSALYFCASSDLSGSGNTIYFGEGSWLTVV.

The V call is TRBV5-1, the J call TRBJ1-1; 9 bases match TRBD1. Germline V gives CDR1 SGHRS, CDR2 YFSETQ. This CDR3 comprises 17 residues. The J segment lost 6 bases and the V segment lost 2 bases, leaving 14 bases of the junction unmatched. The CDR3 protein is CASSFTRTGETLSEAFF. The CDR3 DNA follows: TGCGCCAGCAGCTTCACCCGGACAGGGGAAACACTTTCTGAAGCTTTCTTT.

This CDR3 is CACSGGQAKAFF. Here the CDR3 DNA reads TGTGCCTGCTCAGGGGGACAGGCAAAAGCTTTCTTT. The chain has TRBV30 and TRBJ1-1; 8 bases fit TRBD1. The V gene end was trimmed by 6 bases and the J gene end by 9 bases; junction bases not matched to a gene: 9. The CDR3 runs 12 residues. The germline V gene has CDR1 GTSNPN and CDR2 SVGIG (reference sequence).

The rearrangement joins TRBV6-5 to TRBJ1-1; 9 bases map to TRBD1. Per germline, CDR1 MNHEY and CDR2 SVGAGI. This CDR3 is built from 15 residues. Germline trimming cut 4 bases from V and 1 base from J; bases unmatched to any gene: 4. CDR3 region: CASSLQGAGNTEAFF. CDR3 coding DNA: TGTGCCAGCAGTTTACAGGGGGCCGGGAACACTGAAGCTTTCTTT.

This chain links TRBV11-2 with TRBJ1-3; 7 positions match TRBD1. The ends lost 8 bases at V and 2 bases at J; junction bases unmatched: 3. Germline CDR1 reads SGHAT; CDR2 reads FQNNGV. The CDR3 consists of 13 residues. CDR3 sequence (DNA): TGTGCCAGCCGACAGGGAACTGGAAACACCATATATTTT. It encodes CASRQGTGNTIYF.

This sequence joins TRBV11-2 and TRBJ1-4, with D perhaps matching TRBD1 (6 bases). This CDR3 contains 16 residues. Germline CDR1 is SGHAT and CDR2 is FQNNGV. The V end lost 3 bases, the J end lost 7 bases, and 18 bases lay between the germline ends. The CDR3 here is CASSFGAGALGEKLFF. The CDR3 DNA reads TGTGCCAGCAGCTTCGGCGCAGGGGCTCTCGGTGAAAAACTGTTTTTT. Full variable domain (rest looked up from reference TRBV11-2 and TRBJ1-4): EAGVAQSPRYKIIEKRQSVAFWCNPISGHATLYWYQQILGQGPKLLIQFQNNGVVDDSQLPKDRFSAERLKGVDSTLKIQPAKLEDSAVYLCASSFGAGALGEKLFFGSGTQLSVL.